These 11 T cell receptor beta chains originate from one sample sequenced in a study of PD-1 blockade in classical Hodgkin lymphoma (TCRdb year 2020). The time point label for this specimen denotes: cycle 1 day 1 (C1D1), immediately before nivolumab initiation. Every trial patient had relapsed after autologous stem cell transplantation, and cohorts A, B and C differed in prior brentuximab vedotin exposure. CD4+ T cells were purified from thawed PBMCs by magnetic negative selection with a Miltenyi CD4+ T cell isolation kit. Libraries were prepared through the immunoSEQ multiplex PCR assay. What TCRdb holds here is the immuneACCESS table cut down to in-frame rearrangements. Part of the clones is not present; checked against another copy, under half of the missing clones reflect an unresolved V gene, and the others are unexplained. The table for this sample lists 8,500 or so clones; 65% to 85% of them were counted only once. Jointly, the top ten make up 12% of the sample.

The material was CD4+ T cells from blood, obtained at baseline. The receptors shown here come from a human donor with classical Hodgkin lymphoma.

The chain couples TRBV5-1 to TRBJ2-1, with TRBD2 matching 14 bases. The CDR3 has 15 residues. Germline V gene data show CDR1 as SGHRS and CDR2 as YFSETQ. V lost 4 bases, J lost 4 bases, and 1 base stayed unmatched. The CDR3 sequence: CASSRTSGRYNEQFF. The CDR3 bases are TGCGCCAGCAGCCGGACTAGCGGGAGGTACAATGAGCAGTTCTTC.

This chain joins TRBV19 and TRBJ2-2; D not resolved. V gave up 0 bases and J gave up 3 bases, with 5 bases separating them. The CDR3 runs to 14 residues. Germline-derived CDR1 and CDR2 are LNHDA and SQIVND (reference sequence). Here the CDR3 DNA reads TGTGCCAGTAGTATAGACCTACACACCGGGGAGCTGTTTTTT. Translating it yields CASSIDLHTGELFF.

The chain uses TRBV28 and TRBJ1-6; 12 nucleotides line up with TRBD1. Germline CDR1 is MDHEN and CDR2 is SYDVKM. V gave up 5 bases and J gave up 4 bases; unmatched junction bases: 6. This CDR3 region has 17 residues. CDR3 sequence reads: CASSTGTGGVYNSPLHF. DNA of the CDR3: TGTGCCAGCAGTACCGGGACAGGGGGCGTTTATAATTCACCCCTCCACTTT.

The gene calls are TRBV19 and TRBJ1-1; no firm D call. V gave up 6 bases and J gave up 4 bases, with 12 bases separating them. Germline assignment: CDR1 LNHDA and CDR2 SQIVND (reference sequence). The length of the CDR3 is 13 residues. The chain's CDR3 is CASSRNDFTEAFF. CDR3 coding DNA: TGTGCCAGTAGCCGAAACGATTTCACTGAAGCTTTCTTT.

The rearrangement links TRBV28 to TRBJ2-3, with 11 nucleotides matching TRBD2. The CDR3 runs 15 residues. V lost 8 bases and J lost 5; bases outside the gene matches: 9. The V gene's germline CDR1 is MDHEN and CDR2 SYDVKM. In DNA form, the CDR3 reads TGTGCCAGCCGGTCACTAGCGGGAGTTGGAGATACGCAGTATTTT. Protein product: CASRSLAGVGDTQYF.

The V gene is TRBV19, the J gene TRBJ1-2; a weak D match, TRBD1 (5 bases). V was clipped by 3 bases and J by 8 bases, with 16 bases between them. CDR3 length equals 14 residues. The germline CDR1 and CDR2 sequences are LNHDA and SQIVND (reference sequence). CDR3 residues: CASSINRQSEGYTF. CDR3 in DNA: TGTGCCAGTAGTATCAACAGACAGTCTGAAGGCTACACCTTC.

Here the CDR3 reads CAISREAGRLSYEQYF. CDR3 in DNA: TGTGCCATCAGCAGAGAAGCGGGCCGTCTTTCCTACGAGCAGTACTTC. The rearrangement links TRBV10-3 to TRBJ2-7, with D maybe TRBD2 (6 bases). V lost 6 bases, J lost 1 base, and 19 bases lay in between. The CDR3 sequence is 16 residues long. Germline assignment: CDR1 ENHRY and CDR2 SYGVKD.

V is TRBV19 and J is TRBJ2-1, with 11 bases fitting TRBD2. Looked up from germline, CDR1 is LNHDA and CDR2 is SQIVND (reference sequence). This CDR3 is 18 amino acids long. With 7 bases clipped from V and 4 bases from J, the junction kept 15 bases outside the gene matches. CDR3 sequence: CASTQNPLGLAAYNEQFF. CDR3 nucleotide sequence: TGTGCCAGTACCCAAAACCCCCTGGGACTAGCGGCATACAATGAGCAGTTCTTC.

CDR3 amino acids: CASKRGLQNTGELFF. The CDR3 DNA is TGCGCCAGCAAAAGGGGCCTACAGAACACCGGGGAGCTGTTTTTT. The chain links TRBV5-1 to TRBJ2-2, with D possibly TRBD1 on 5 matching bases. Trimming removed 6 bases from V and 1 base from J, with 13 bases in between. Germline lookup yields CDR1 SGHRS and CDR2 YFSETQ. The CDR3 runs 15 residues. The entire variable domain, with the rest obtained from reference TRBV5-1 and TRBJ2-2, is as follows: KAGVTQTPRYLIKTRGQQVTLSCSPISGHRSVSWYQQTPGQGLQFLFEYFSETQRNKGNFPGRFSGRQFSNSRSEMNVSTLELGDSALYLCASKRGLQNTGELFFGEGSRLTVL.

The chain employs TRBV18 and TRBJ1-2; D is possibly TRBD1 (6 bases). This CDR3 spans 19 amino acids. V was clipped by 5 bases and J by 4 bases, with 29 bases between them. Per germline, CDR1 KGHSH and CDR2 LQKENI. The CDR3 spells CASSTTRTDSRGYAYGYTF. The CDR3 DNA follows: TGTGCCAGCTCAACCACACGGACGGATTCTAGGGGGTATGCCTATGGCTACACCTTC. The full variable domain, with the rest looked up from reference TRBV18 and TRBJ1-2, is NAGVMQNPRHLVRRRGQEARLRCSPMKGHSHVYWYRQLPEEGLKFMVYLQKENIIDESGMPKERFSAEFPKEGPSILRIQQVVRGDSAAYFCASSTTRTDSRGYAYGYTFGSGTRLTVV.

This clone occurred once. V gene TRBV19 combines with J gene TRBJ2-6; D call uncertain. V was shortened by 6 bases and J by 0 bases, with 9 bases between the two germline ends. This CDR3 contains 15 residues. CDR1 and CDR2 from the germline V gene are LNHDA and SQIVND (reference sequence). The CDR3 coding sequence is TGTGCCAGTAGCCCGAGGATCTCTGGGGCCAACGTCCTGACTTTC. This encodes CASSPRISGANVLTF.